Listed below are T cell receptor beta chains from one sample, sequenced in a study of blood T cell repertoires in COVID-19. Assay: immunoSEQ multiplex PCR; the TCRdb copy retains only in-frame clones and omits some. The sample has some 300,000 clones, 80% to 90% seen once. Sequencing was done on a sample of peripheral blood. The receptor source for this set is a woman between 65 and 79 years old with COVID-19, enrolled during active disease. Both conserved end residues are part of each CDR3. D genes are given only for firm matches. Clone size is stated in some rows and not others, as once, few, many or a class when expanded.

TRBV5-4,TRBJ2-1,-,-,CASSVGIIISYNEQFF,TGTGCCAGCAGCGTCGGGATCATTATCTCCTACAATGAGCAGTTCTTC
TRBV28,TRBJ1-2,-,-,CASSPGYNYGYTF,TGTGCCAGCAGTCCCGGTTATAACTATGGCTACACCTTC
TRBV9,TRBJ1-2,-,-,CASSVVPGSDGYTF,TGTGCCAGCAGCGTAGTCCCAGGCAGTGATGGCTACACCTTC
TRBV2,TRBJ2-7,-,-,CASSDGGTKTYEQYF,TGTGCCAGCAGTGACGGGGGGACAAAAACTTACGAGCAGTACTTC
TRBV7-9,TRBJ2-2,few,TRBD2,CASSLAPSGVSTGELFF,TGTGCCAGCAGCTTAGCCCCTAGCGGGGTCAGCACCGGGGAGCTGTTTTTT
TRBV20-1,TRBJ2-1,once,-,CSASGRRSSYNEQFF,TGCAGTGCTAGTGGCAGAAGGAGCTCCTACAATGAGCAGTTCTTC
TRBV10-1,TRBJ2-3,once,-,CASSEHGEADTQYF,TGCGCCAGCAGTGAGCACGGAGAGGCAGATACGCAGTATTTT
TRBV29-1,TRBJ1-2,-,-,CSVEDNNYGYTF,TGCAGCGTTGAGGACAATAACTATGGCTACACCTTC
TRBV5-1,TRBJ2-5,-,-,CASSFRGQGETQYF,TGCGCCAGCAGCTTTAGGGGTCAAGGAGAGACCCAGTACTTC
TRBV5-1,TRBJ1-2,-,-,CASSLGTGIYGYTF,TGCGCCAGCAGCTTGGGTACAGGGATCTATGGCTACACCTTC
TRBV4-1,TRBJ1-1,-,-,CASSQDPDAAGEGTEAFF,TGCGCCAGCAGCCAAGATCCAGACGCAGCCGGGGAAGGGACTGAAGCTTTCTTT
TRBV7-9,TRBJ2-1,-,TRBD2,CASSLETSGVAEQFF,TGTGCCAGCAGCTTAGAGACTAGCGGGGTTGCTGAGCAGTTCTTC
TRBV4-1,TRBJ1-4,-,-,CASSQPGGGTNEKLFF,TGCGCCAGCAGCCAACCCGGGGGGGGTACTAATGAAAAACTGTTTTTT
TRBV12-5,TRBJ2-7,-,-,CASGLILTGEQYF,TGTGCTAGTGGTTTGATCTTAACGGGGGAGCAGTACTTC
TRBV5-1,TRBJ1-1,-,-,CASSLVDGVGEAFF,TGCGCCAGCAGCTTGGTTGACGGGGTAGGTGAAGCTTTCTTT
TRBV18,TRBJ1-6,-,-,CATSPTEGMAPLHF,TGTGCCACCTCACCAACGGAGGGGATGGCACCCCTCCACTTT
TRBV18,TRBJ2-7,-,-,CASSPPGQTYEQYF,TGTGCCAGCTCACCCCCGGGACAAACCTACGAGCAGTACTTC
TRBV27,TRBJ1-5,-,TRBD1,CASSFPGQDQHF,TGTGCCAGCAGTTTCCCGGGACAGGACCAGCATTTT
TRBV7-9,TRBJ1-2,-,-,CASSLDGESLKWGYTF,TGTGCCAGCAGCTTAGACGGGGAGTCATTAAAATGGGGCTACACCTTC
TRBV7-2,TRBJ2-7,-,-,CASSFSTQVSYEQYF,TGTGCCAGCAGCTTTTCGACACAAGTCTCCTACGAGCAGTACTTC
TRBV9,TRBJ2-1,-,TRBD2,CASSVSGSSYNEQFF,TGTGCCAGCAGCGTAAGCGGGAGCTCCTACAATGAGCAGTTCTTC
TRBV29-1,TRBJ2-5,-,TRBD1,CSAGGGQGLIGETQYF,TGCAGCGCTGGGGGAGGACAGGGGCTAATCGGGGAGACCCAGTACTTC
TRBV5-1,TRBJ1-4,-,-,CASSLEGEEKLFF,TGCGCCAGCAGCTTGGAGGGGGAGGAAAAACTGTTTTTT
TRBV19,TRBJ2-7,-,TRBD2,CASSIAAGGPYEQYF,TGTGCCAGTAGTATAGCGGCGGGGGGCCCCTACGAGCAGTACTTC
TRBV19,TRBJ1-4,-,-,CASSNRAGNEKLFF,TGTGCCAGTAGTAACAGGGCGGGTAATGAAAAACTGTTTTTT
TRBV6-5,TRBJ1-6,-,-,CASSYSTGGNSPLHF,TGTGCCAGCAGTTACTCGACAGGAGGTAATTCACCCCTCCACTTT
TRBV2,TRBJ1-1,-,-,CARRNTEAFF,TGTGCCAGGAGAAACACTGAAGCTTTCTTT
TRBV7-9,TRBJ1-1,-,-,CASQTGDYTEAFF,TGTGCCAGCCAAACCGGGGATTACACTGAAGCTTTCTTT
TRBV25-1,TRBJ1-5,-,-,CASKGGNQPQHF,TGTGCCAGCAAGGGGGGGAATCAGCCCCAGCATTTT
TRBV27,TRBJ2-1,once,TRBD2,CASSSLAGGLFAAGEQFF,TGTGCCAGCAGTTCCTTGGCGGGGGGGCTTTTCGCCGCAGGTGAGCAGTTCTTC
TRBV5-1,TRBJ2-1,-,TRBD2,CASSLGLAGGNEQFF,TGCGCCAGCAGCTTAGGACTAGCGGGGGGCAATGAGCAGTTCTTC
TRBV24-1,TRBJ1-2,-,TRBD1,CATTLMTGISGYTF,TGTGCCACCACCCTAATGACAGGGATCAGCGGCTACACCTTC
TRBV7-2,TRBJ1-6,-,TRBD1,CASSRGTAYNSPLHF,TGTGCCAGCAGCCGCGGGACAGCTTATAATTCACCCCTCCACTTT
TRBV10-2,TRBJ2-7,-,-,CASSESAGSASGQYF,TGCGCCAGCAGTGAGTCTGCGGGGAGCGCCTCAGGGCAGTACTTC
TRBV6-6,TRBJ1-4,-,-,CASRYRGEKLFF,TGTGCCAGCAGATACCGGGGGGAAAAACTGTTTTTT
TRBV7-2,TRBJ2-7,-,TRBD1,CASSLSTGAYEQYF,TGTGCCAGCAGCTTATCGACAGGGGCCTACGAGCAGTACTTC
TRBV2,TRBJ1-6,-,TRBD1,CASSESDRGTSPLHF,TGTGCCAGCAGTGAAAGCGACAGGGGGACCTCACCCCTCCACTTT
TRBV5-1,TRBJ1-4,-,TRBD1,CASSLEGAREKLFF,TGCGCCAGCAGCTTGGAGGGGGCCCGGGAAAAACTGTTTTTT
TRBV30,TRBJ2-5,-,-,CAWSLGPGETQYF,TGTGCCTGGAGTTTAGGCCCCGGGGAGACCCAGTACTTC
TRBV19,TRBJ2-6,-,TRBD1,CASTSGTGISGANVLTF,TGTGCCAGCACTTCAGGGACAGGCATCTCTGGGGCCAACGTCCTGACTTTC
TRBV18,TRBJ1-1,-,-,CASSPPIGNTEAFF,TGTGCCAGCTCACCACCAATCGGGAACACTGAAGCTTTCTTT
TRBV7-8,TRBJ1-6,-,-,CASRPDNSSPLHF,TGTGCCAGCAGGCCAGATAATTCGTCACCCCTCCACTTT
TRBV2,TRBJ2-2,-,-,CASSEGGTGELFF,TGTGCCAGCAGTGAGGGGGGCACCGGGGAGCTGTTTTTT
TRBV7-6,TRBJ2-3,-,-,CASSLDGGSTDTQYF,TGTGCCAGCAGCTTAGATGGCGGAAGCACAGATACGCAGTATTTT
TRBV5-1,TRBJ2-2,-,-,CASTEGVLNTGELFF,TGCGCCAGCACCGAGGGCGTACTGAACACCGGGGAGCTGTTTTTT
TRBV28,TRBJ1-2,-,TRBD1,CASIGGQFNYGYTF,TGTGCCAGCATAGGGGGACAGTTTAACTATGGCTACACCTTC
TRBV4-1,TRBJ2-1,-,TRBD1,CASSQDRGLEQFF,TGCGCCAGCAGCCAGGACAGGGGGCTTGAGCAGTTCTTC
TRBV15,TRBJ2-2,-,-,CATSREGGTPITGELFF,TGTGCCACCAGCAGAGAGGGGGGTACGCCTATCACCGGGGAGCTGTTTTTT
TRBV29-1,TRBJ2-7,-,-,CSVEAGGRFPHYEQYF,TGCAGCGTTGAAGCGGGGGGCCGGTTCCCGCACTACGAGCAGTACTTC
TRBV28,TRBJ2-3,-,TRBD2,CASSFLTSADTQYF,TGTGCCAGCAGCTTTCTCACTAGCGCAGATACGCAGTATTTT
TRBV10-1,TRBJ1-2,-,-,CASSEALNYGYTF,TGCGCCAGCAGTGAGGCACTTAACTATGGCTACACCTTC
TRBV7-2,TRBJ2-5,-,TRBD2,CASSPGGARETQYF,TGTGCCAGCAGCCCCGGGGGGGCCAGGGAGACCCAGTACTTC